The present T cell receptor beta chain was sequenced within a study of blood T cell repertoires in COVID-19. Across the study: PBMCs, B-cell-depleted T cells, or T cells provided the cDNA or gDNA that made up the material.

In the original analysis: By means of reference gene primer amplification, nucleated cell counts were estimated. The data were produced by immunoSEQ multiplex PCR, yet TCRdb's version contains in-frame clones alone and is incomplete. The V and J calls and clone size come from that table; D and trimming were worked out from the DNA. Here the sample spans 120,000 to 150,000 clones, more than 75% being singletons. The V gene end was trimmed by 6 bases and the J gene end by 7 bases; junction bases not matched to a gene: 8. Germline loops: CDR1 SQVTM, CDR2 ANQGSEA. The length of the CDR3 is 13 residues. The sample comprised peripheral blood. The rearrangement joins TRBV29-1 to TRBJ2-7, with 11 bases lining up with TRBD2. The TCR sequence derives from a woman aged 45-65 years with active or convalescent COVID-19. CDR3 nucleotides: TGCAGCGTCATAGCGGGAGGGCCTCAGGAGCAGTACTTC. Its translation is CSVIAGGPQEQYF.